This T cell receptor beta chain was sequenced for a study of T cell changes during pregnancy in multiple sclerosis (dated 2019 in TCRdb). About the full investigation: The study looked at changes in the T cell repertoire across pregnancy in women with multiple sclerosis.

Libraries came from the immunoSEQ multiplex PCR assay. As stored in TCRdb, this immuneACCESS dataset retains in-frame rearrangements with V and J assigned. A fraction of the clones does not appear; measured against another copy, unresolved V genes explain less than half of the discrepancy, and the remainder lacks a known reason. In this sample the table shows roughly 72,000 clones, around 90% of which occur a single time. The top ten hold about 1% of the sample. Worth noting for this clone: Its antigen is currently not known. No quality values exist for individual bases; no much larger clone is one base distant.

The TCR sequence derives from a female donor in good health, enrolled as a control in a pregnancy study. The sample here was peripheral blood, taken in the first trimester of pregnancy.

The CDR3 region has the sequence CASSLILTAQNTEAFF. The sequence in DNA is TGTGCCAGCAGTTTAATTCTGACAGCCCAGAACACTGAAGCTTTCTTT. The V gene is TRBV28 and the J gene is TRBJ1-1, and TRBD1 may be the D gene, going by 5 matching bases. V loses 2 bases of germline sequence and J loses 1 base, and the interval between the two ends is 14 bases. CDR1 and CDR2, per the germline V gene, are MDHEN and SYDVKM. Measured from the cysteine to the phenylalanine, the CDR3 is 16 residues long. Only CDR3 DNA is held: 48 bases, read in frame from base 1.